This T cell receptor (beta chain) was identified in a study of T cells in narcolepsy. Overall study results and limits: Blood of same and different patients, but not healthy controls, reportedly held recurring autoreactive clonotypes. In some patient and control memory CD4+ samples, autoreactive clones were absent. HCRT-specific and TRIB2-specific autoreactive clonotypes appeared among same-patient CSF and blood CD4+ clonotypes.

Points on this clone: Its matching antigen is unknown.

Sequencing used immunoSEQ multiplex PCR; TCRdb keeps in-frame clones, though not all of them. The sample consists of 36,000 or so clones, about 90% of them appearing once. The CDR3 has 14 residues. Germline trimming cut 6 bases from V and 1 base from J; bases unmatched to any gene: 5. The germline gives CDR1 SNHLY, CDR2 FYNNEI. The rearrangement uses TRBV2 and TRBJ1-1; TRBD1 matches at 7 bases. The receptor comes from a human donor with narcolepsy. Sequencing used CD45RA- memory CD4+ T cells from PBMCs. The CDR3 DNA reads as TGTGCCAGCAGCCGAGGGGGCCGGAACACTGAAGCTTTCTTT. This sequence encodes CASSRGGRNTEAFF.